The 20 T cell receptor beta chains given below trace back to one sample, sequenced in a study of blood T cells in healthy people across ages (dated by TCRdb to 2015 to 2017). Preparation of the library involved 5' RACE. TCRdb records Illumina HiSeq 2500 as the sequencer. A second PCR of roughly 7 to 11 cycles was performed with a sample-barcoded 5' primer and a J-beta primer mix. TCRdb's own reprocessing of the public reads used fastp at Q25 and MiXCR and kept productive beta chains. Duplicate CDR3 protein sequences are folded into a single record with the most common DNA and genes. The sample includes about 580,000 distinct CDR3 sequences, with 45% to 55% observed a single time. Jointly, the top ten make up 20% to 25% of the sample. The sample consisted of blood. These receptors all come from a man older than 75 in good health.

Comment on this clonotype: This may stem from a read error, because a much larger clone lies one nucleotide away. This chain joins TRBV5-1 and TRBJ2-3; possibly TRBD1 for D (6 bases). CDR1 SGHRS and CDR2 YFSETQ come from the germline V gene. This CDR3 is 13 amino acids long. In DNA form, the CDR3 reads TGCGCCAGCAGCTTGGAGCGGACAGATACGCAGTCTTTT. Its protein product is CASSLERTDTQSF.

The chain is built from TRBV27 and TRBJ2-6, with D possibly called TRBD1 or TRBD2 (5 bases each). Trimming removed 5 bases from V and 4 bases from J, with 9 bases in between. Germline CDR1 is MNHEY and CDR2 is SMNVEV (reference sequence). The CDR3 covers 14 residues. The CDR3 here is CASSGTDGANVLTF. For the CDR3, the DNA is TGTGCCAGCAGTGGGACGGACGGGGCCAACGTCCTGACTTTC.

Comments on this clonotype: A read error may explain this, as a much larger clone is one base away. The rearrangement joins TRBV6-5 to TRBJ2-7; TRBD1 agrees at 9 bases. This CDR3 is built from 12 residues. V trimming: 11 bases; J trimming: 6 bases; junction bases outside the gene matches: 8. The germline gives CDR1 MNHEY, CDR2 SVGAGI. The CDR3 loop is CAPGTGFSEQYF. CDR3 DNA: TGTGCCCCCGGGACAGGGTTTTCCGAGCAGTACTTC.

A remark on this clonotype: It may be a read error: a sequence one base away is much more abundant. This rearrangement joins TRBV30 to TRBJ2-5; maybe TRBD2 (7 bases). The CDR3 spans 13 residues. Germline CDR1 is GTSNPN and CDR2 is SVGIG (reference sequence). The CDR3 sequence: CAWKGGGQGTQYF. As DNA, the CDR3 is TGTGCCTGGAAGGGGGGGGGGCAAGGGACCCAGTACTTC.

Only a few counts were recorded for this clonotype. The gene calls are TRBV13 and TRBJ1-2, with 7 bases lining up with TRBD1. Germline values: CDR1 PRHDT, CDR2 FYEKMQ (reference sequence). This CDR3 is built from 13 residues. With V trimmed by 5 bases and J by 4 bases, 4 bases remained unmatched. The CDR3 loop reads CASSTRTGYGYTF. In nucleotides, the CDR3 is TGTGCCAGCAGCACACGGACAGGCTATGGCTACACCTTC.

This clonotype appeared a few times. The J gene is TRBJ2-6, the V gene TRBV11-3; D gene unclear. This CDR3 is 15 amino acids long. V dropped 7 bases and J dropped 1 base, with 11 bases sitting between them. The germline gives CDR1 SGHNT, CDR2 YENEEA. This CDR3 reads CASTLSASGANVLTF. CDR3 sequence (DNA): TGTGCCAGCACCTTGTCGGCGTCTGGGGCCAACGTCCTGACTTTC.

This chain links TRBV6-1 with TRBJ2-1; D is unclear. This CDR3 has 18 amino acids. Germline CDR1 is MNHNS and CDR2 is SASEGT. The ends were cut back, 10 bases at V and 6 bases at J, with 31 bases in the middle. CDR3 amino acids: CANSPAGLGHMFGNEQFF. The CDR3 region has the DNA TGTGCCAACAGCCCCGCCGGGCTAGGCCATATGTTCGGCAATGAGCAGTTCTTC.

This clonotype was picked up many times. Here the CDR3 DNA reads TGTGCCAGCAGTTTACAGGGAGTGGTGAACACTGAAGCTTTCTTT. This encodes CASSLQGVVNTEAFF. The chain carries TRBV6-5 and TRBJ1-1, with D possibly TRBD1 on 6 matching bases. The CDR3 is made up of 15 amino acids. CDR1 is MNHEY and CDR2 is SVGAGI in the germline V gene. V lost 4 bases and J lost 0, with 12 bases in between.

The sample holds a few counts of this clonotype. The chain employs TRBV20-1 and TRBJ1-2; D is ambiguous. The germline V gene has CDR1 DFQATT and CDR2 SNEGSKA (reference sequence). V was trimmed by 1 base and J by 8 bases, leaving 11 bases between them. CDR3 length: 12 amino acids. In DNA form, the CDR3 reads TGCAGTGCTAGAGTTCCCACGGTCGGCTACACCTTC. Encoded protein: CSARVPTVGYTF.

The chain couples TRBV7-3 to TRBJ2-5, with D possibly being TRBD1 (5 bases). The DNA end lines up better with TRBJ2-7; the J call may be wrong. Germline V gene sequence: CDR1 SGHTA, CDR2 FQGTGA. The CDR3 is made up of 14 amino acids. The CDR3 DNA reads TGTGCCAGCAGCTTTTCTTCAGGGATCGACGAGCAGTACTTC. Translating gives CASSFSSGIDEQYF.

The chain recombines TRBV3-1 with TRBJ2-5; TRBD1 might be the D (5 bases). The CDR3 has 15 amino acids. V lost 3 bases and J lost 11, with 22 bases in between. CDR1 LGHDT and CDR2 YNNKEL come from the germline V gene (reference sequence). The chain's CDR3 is CASSHEPRQIDEQYF. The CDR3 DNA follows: TGTGCCAGCAGCCACGAACCACGACAGATCGATGAGCAGTACTTC.

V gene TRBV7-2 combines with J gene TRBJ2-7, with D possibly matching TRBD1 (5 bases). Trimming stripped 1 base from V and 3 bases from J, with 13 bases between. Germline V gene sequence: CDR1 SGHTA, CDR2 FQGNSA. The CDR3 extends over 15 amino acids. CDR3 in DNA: TGTGCCAGCAGCTTAGGCGGCAGGGCTGTCTACGAGCAGTACTTC. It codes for CASSLGGRAVYEQYF. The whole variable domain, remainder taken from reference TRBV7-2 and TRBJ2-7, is GAGVSQSPSNKVTEKGKDVELRCDPISGHTALYWYRQSLGQGLEFLIYFQGNSAPDKSGLPSDRFSAERTGGSVSTLTIQRTQQEDSAVYLCASSLGGRAVYEQYFGPGTRLTVT.

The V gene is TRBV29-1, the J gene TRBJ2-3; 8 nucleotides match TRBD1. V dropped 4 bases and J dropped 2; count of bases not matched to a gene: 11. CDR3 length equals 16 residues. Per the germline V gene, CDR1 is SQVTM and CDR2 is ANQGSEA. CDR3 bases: TGCAGCGTTGTAGGAGGGGGGACAGGTTCCACAGATACGCAGTATTTT. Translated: CSVVGGGTGSTDTQYF.

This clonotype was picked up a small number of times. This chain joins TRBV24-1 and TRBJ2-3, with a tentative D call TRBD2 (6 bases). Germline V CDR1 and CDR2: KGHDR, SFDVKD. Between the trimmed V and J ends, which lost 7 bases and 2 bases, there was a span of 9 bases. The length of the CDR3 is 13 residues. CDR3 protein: CATRGTFTDTQYF. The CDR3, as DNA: TGTGCCACCAGGGGGACTTTCACAGATACGCAGTATTTT.

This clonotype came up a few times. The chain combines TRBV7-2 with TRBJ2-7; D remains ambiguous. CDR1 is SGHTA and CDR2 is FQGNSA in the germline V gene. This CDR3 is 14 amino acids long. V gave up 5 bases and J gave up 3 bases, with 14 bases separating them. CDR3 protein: CASSLGWQDYEQYF. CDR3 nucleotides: TGTGCCAGCAGCCTCGGATGGCAGGACTACGAGCAGTACTTC.

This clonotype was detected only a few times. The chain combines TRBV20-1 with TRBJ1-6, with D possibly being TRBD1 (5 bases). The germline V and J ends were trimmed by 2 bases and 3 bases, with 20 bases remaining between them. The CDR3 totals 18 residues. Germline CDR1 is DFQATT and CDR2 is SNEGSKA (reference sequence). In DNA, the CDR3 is TGCAGTGCTAGACCGGACACCGGCTACCTGGGCTATAATTCACCCCTCCACTTT. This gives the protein CSARPDTGYLGYNSPLHF.

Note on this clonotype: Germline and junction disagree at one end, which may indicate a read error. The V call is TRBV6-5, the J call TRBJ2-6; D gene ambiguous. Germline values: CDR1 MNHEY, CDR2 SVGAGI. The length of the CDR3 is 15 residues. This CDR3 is CASSHSDSGANVLTF. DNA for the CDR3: TGTGCCAGCAGTCACTCGGACTCTGGGGCCAACGTCCTGACTTTC.

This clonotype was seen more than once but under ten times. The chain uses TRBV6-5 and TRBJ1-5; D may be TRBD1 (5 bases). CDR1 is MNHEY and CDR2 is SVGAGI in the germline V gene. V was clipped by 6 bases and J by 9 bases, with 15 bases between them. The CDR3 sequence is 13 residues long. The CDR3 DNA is TGTGCCAGCAGCCGGGACGGGAGGGCGCCCCAGCATTTT. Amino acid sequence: CASSRDGRAPQHF.

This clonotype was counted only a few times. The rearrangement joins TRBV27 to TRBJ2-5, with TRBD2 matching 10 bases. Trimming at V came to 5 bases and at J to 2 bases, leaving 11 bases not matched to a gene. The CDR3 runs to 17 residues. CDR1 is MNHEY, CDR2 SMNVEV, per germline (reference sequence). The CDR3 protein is CASSPRSSGSIQETQYF. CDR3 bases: TGTGCCAGCAGTCCCCGATCTAGCGGGAGTATTCAAGAGACCCAGTACTTC.

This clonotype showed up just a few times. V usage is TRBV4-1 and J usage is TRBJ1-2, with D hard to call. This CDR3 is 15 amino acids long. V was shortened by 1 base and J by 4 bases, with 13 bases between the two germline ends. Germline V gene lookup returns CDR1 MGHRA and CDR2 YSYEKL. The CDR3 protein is CASSQAARQIYGYTF. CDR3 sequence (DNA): TGCGCCAGCAGCCAAGCGGCCCGACAAATCTATGGCTACACCTTC.